The rows below give T cell receptor beta chains drawn from one sample of a study of T-cell memory formation after mild COVID-19. TCRdb reanalysed the 5' RACE reads using MiXCR and keeps one entry per CDR3 protein. The top ten hold approximately 1.5% of the sample, which has 35,000 to 45,000 distinct CDR3 sequences, approximately 6.8% seen once. The sample comprised PBMCs or a T cell subset sorted from them (not recorded which). These receptors all come from a man between 18 and 35 years old who had mild COVID-19 (a few samples of this study predate the infection). Cell type and time point are not known. Each CDR3 is given with its conserved first and last residue. D genes are given only for firm matches. Clone size is shown for a subset of rows, as once, few, many or a class of expanded clone.

d_gene: NA
v_gene: TRBV7-2
j_gene: TRBJ2-5
abundance: NA
CDR3aa: CASSSGLPSETQYF
CDR3nt: TGTGCCAGCAGCTCGGGACTTCCTTCCGAGACCCAGTACTTC

d_gene: NA
v_gene: TRBV28
j_gene: TRBJ1-4
abundance: NA
CDR3aa: CASSLREKLFF
CDR3nt: TGTGCCAGCAGTTTACGGGAAAAACTGTTTTTT

d_gene: NA
v_gene: TRBV7-3
j_gene: TRBJ1-1
abundance: NA
CDR3aa: CASGRDMNTEAFF
CDR3nt: TGTGCCAGCGGCAGGGATATGAACACTGAAGCTTTCTTT

d_gene: NA
v_gene: TRBV7-7
j_gene: TRBJ2-5
abundance: NA
CDR3aa: CASSFRPEQETQYF
CDR3nt: TGTGCCAGCAGCTTCCGCCCAGAACAAGAGACCCAGTACTTC

d_gene: TRBD1
v_gene: TRBV5-1
j_gene: TRBJ1-4
abundance: few
CDR3aa: CASSWDRSNEKLFF
CDR3nt: TGCGCCAGCAGCTGGGACAGGTCTAATGAAAAACTGTTTTTT

d_gene: NA
v_gene: TRBV5-1
j_gene: TRBJ2-3
abundance: medium-sized
CDR3aa: CASSLAADTQYF
CDR3nt: TGCGCCAGCAGCTTGGCCGCAGATACGCAGTATTTT

d_gene: TRBD1
v_gene: TRBV24-1
j_gene: TRBJ1-6
abundance: NA
CDR3aa: CATSDPRDRVGGYNSPLHF
CDR3nt: TGTGCCACCAGTGATCCCCGGGACAGGGTAGGGGGTTATAATTCACCCCTCCACTTT

d_gene: TRBD1
v_gene: TRBV28
j_gene: TRBJ1-4
abundance: NA
CDR3aa: CASSFWDRGERNEKLFF
CDR3nt: TGTGCCAGCAGTTTCTGGGACAGGGGGGAAAGGAATGAAAAACTGTTTTTT

d_gene: NA
v_gene: TRBV4-2
j_gene: TRBJ2-7
abundance: NA
CDR3aa: CASSPPPPRGGEQYF
CDR3nt: TGTGCCAGCAGCCCCCCCCCACCTCGGGGAGGCGAGCAGTACTTC

d_gene: NA
v_gene: TRBV7-2
j_gene: TRBJ2-2
abundance: many
CDR3aa: CASSPTGTGELFF
CDR3nt: TGTGCCAGCAGCCCGACGGGCACCGGGGAGCTGTTTTTT

d_gene: NA
v_gene: TRBV29-1
j_gene: TRBJ1-2
abundance: few
CDR3aa: CSASGGADYGYTF
CDR3nt: TGCAGCGCCTCCGGAGGAGCAGACTATGGCTACACCTTC

d_gene: NA
v_gene: TRBV4-3
j_gene: TRBJ2-5
abundance: many
CDR3aa: CASSQGLQETQYF
CDR3nt: TGCGCCAGCAGCCAGGGACTTCAAGAGACCCAGTACTTC

d_gene: NA
v_gene: TRBV19
j_gene: TRBJ1-1
abundance: NA
CDR3aa: CASRDGGRNTEAFF
CDR3nt: TGTGCCAGTAGAGACGGCGGCCGGAACACTGAAGCTTTCTTT

d_gene: NA
v_gene: TRBV11-3
j_gene: TRBJ2-3
abundance: few
CDR3aa: CASSLLDTDTQYF
CDR3nt: TGTGCCAGCAGCCTCTTGGATACAGATACGCAGTATTTT

d_gene: NA
v_gene: TRBV7-2
j_gene: TRBJ1-1
abundance: NA
CDR3aa: CASSLVMTLTEAFF
CDR3nt: TGTGCCAGCAGCTTAGTAATGACTCTCACTGAAGCTTTCTTT

d_gene: NA
v_gene: TRBV12-3/TRBV12-4
j_gene: TRBJ2-1
abundance: few
CDR3aa: CASSPNRVSYNEQFF
CDR3nt: TGTGCCAGCAGCCCTAACAGGGTGTCCTACAATGAGCAGTTCTTC

d_gene: NA
v_gene: TRBV7-2
j_gene: TRBJ1-2
abundance: few
CDR3aa: CASSLTWAEGLSGYTF
CDR3nt: TGTGCCAGCAGCTTAACATGGGCGGAGGGCTTATCGGGCTACACCTTC

d_gene: NA
v_gene: TRBV6-1
j_gene: TRBJ1-5
abundance: few
CDR3aa: CASIGADSNQPQHF
CDR3nt: TGTGCCAGCATTGGCGCCGATAGCAATCAGCCCCAGCATTTT

d_gene: TRBD1
v_gene: TRBV5-1
j_gene: TRBJ2-2
abundance: many
CDR3aa: CASSLDPNRGAGELFF
CDR3nt: TGCGCCAGCAGCTTGGACCCGAACAGGGGCGCCGGGGAGCTGTTTTTT

d_gene: NA
v_gene: TRBV11-1
j_gene: TRBJ2-1
abundance: medium-sized
CDR3aa: CASSRGDNEQFF
CDR3nt: TGTGCCAGCAGCCGAGGAGACAATGAGCAGTTCTTC

d_gene: NA
v_gene: TRBV7-2
j_gene: TRBJ2-7
abundance: NA
CDR3aa: CASSLSYEQYF
CDR3nt: TGTGCCAGCAGCCTATCCTACGAGCAGTACTTC

d_gene: TRBD2
v_gene: TRBV7-2
j_gene: TRBJ2-5
abundance: few
CDR3aa: CASSRRTSGQETQYF
CDR3nt: TGTGCCAGCAGCCGAAGGACTAGCGGACAAGAGACCCAGTACTTC

d_gene: NA
v_gene: TRBV29-1
j_gene: TRBJ2-3
abundance: NA
CDR3aa: CSVVYYTDTQYF
CDR3nt: TGCAGCGTTGTTTACTACACAGATACGCAGTATTTT

d_gene: TRBD1
v_gene: TRBV5-6
j_gene: TRBJ1-5
abundance: few
CDR3aa: CASSGDRGNQPQHF
CDR3nt: TGTGCCAGCAGCGGGGACAGGGGGAATCAGCCCCAGCATTTT

d_gene: NA
v_gene: TRBV7-2
j_gene: TRBJ1-4
abundance: NA
CDR3aa: CASRGPAGKLFF
CDR3nt: TGTGCCAGCAGAGGGCCGGCAGGAAAACTGTTTTTT

d_gene: TRBD1
v_gene: TRBV4-1
j_gene: TRBJ1-6
abundance: NA
CDR3aa: CASSQWTGGNSPLHF
CDR3nt: TGCGCCAGCAGCCAATGGACAGGGGGAAATTCACCCCTCCACTTT

d_gene: NA
v_gene: TRBV6-2/TRBV6-3
j_gene: TRBJ1-6
abundance: few
CDR3aa: CASSLQASPLHF
CDR3nt: TGTGCCAGCAGCTTGCAAGCTTCACCCCTCCACTTT

d_gene: TRBD2
v_gene: TRBV3-1
j_gene: TRBJ2-5
abundance: many
CDR3aa: CASSLGGWTSGREQETQYF
CDR3nt: TGTGCCAGCAGCCTTGGCGGGTGGACTAGCGGGCGTGAACAAGAGACCCAGTACTTC

d_gene: NA
v_gene: TRBV30
j_gene: TRBJ2-6
abundance: NA
CDR3aa: CAWSVRGVNVLTF
CDR3nt: TGTGCCTGGAGTGTACGTGGGGTCAACGTCCTGACTTTC

d_gene: NA
v_gene: TRBV11-2
j_gene: TRBJ1-4
abundance: few
CDR3aa: CASSPEDEKLFF
CDR3nt: TGTGCCAGCAGCCCGGAGGATGAAAAACTGTTTTTT

d_gene: NA
v_gene: TRBV7-2
j_gene: TRBJ2-1
abundance: many
CDR3aa: CASSLAGGASYNEQFF
CDR3nt: TGTGCCAGCAGCTTAGCGGGGGGGGCCTCCTACAATGAGCAGTTCTTC

d_gene: NA
v_gene: TRBV6-6
j_gene: TRBJ2-5
abundance: NA
CDR3aa: CASSQQGVYETQYF
CDR3nt: TGTGCCAGCAGTCAGCAAGGGGTTTATGAGACCCAGTACTTC

d_gene: TRBD2
v_gene: TRBV3-1
j_gene: TRBJ2-3
abundance: few
CDR3aa: CATGLAASTDTQYF
CDR3nt: TGTGCCACGGGACTAGCGGCTTCCACAGATACGCAGTATTTT

d_gene: NA
v_gene: TRBV10-3
j_gene: TRBJ2-1
abundance: NA
CDR3aa: CAIKSGENNEQFF
CDR3nt: TGTGCCATCAAGTCTGGGGAAAACAATGAGCAGTTCTTC

d_gene: NA
v_gene: TRBV7-2
j_gene: TRBJ2-5
abundance: NA
CDR3aa: CASSWTIQETQYF
CDR3nt: TGTGCCAGCAGCTGGACCATCCAAGAGACCCAGTACTTC

d_gene: NA
v_gene: TRBV10-1
j_gene: TRBJ2-1
abundance: NA
CDR3aa: CASNYLASYNEQFF
CDR3nt: TGCGCCAGCAACTATCTAGCCTCCTACAATGAGCAGTTCTTC

d_gene: TRBD2
v_gene: TRBV7-2
j_gene: TRBJ2-3
abundance: few
CDR3aa: CASSLDGLAGAEAQYF
CDR3nt: TGTGCCAGCAGCTTAGACGGGCTAGCGGGGGCTGAGGCGCAGTATTTT

d_gene: NA
v_gene: TRBV7-9
j_gene: TRBJ1-2
abundance: NA
CDR3aa: CASSLGGSLNYGYTF
CDR3nt: TGTGCCAGCAGCTTAGGAGGCAGTCTAAACTATGGCTACACCTTC

d_gene: TRBD2
v_gene: TRBV7-2
j_gene: TRBJ2-1
abundance: NA
CDR3aa: CASSPTGTSNNEQFF
CDR3nt: TGTGCCAGCAGCCCGACCGGGACTAGTAACAATGAGCAGTTCTTC